Listed below are T cell receptor beta chains from one sample, sequenced in a study of T cell responses to AZD1222 COVID-19 vaccine. Sequencing was performed with immunoSEQ multiplex PCR; in TCRdb, only in-frame clones are kept and a portion is missing. The data hold about 220,000 clones, with around 93% observed a single time. Material: peripheral blood, obtained on day 0 of MenACWY control vaccination. These receptors were obtained from an adult in good health. Each CDR3 is given with its conserved first and last residue. Each record gives: V gene, J gene, CDR3 protein.

>TRBV23-1|TRBJ1-5
CASSQADRVSNQPQHF
>TRBV2|TRBJ1-5
CASSEALRANQPQHF
>TRBV19|TRBJ1-6
CASSEGGSYNSPLHF
>TRBV6-4|TRBJ2-1
CASSALSSGGSNEQFF
>TRBV7-9|TRBJ1-1
CASSFGDRFAFF
>TRBV2|TRBJ2-1
CASRGYSYNEQFF
>TRBV5-6|TRBJ1-2
CASSLLIRLRYGYTF
>TRBV5-5|TRBJ1-6
CASSYPGYDPLHF
>TRBV6-1|TRBJ2-5
CASSEGARYQETQYF
>TRBV27|TRBJ2-3
CASSSGAVDTQYF
>TRBV5-1|TRBJ2-1
CASSLGGLGNEQFF
>TRBV9|TRBJ2-5
CASSVSVGQGQETQYF
>TRBV2|TRBJ1-5
CASSEAGATHERPQHF
>TRBV29-1|TRBJ1-4
CSVSGTRREKLFF
>TRBV7-9|TRBJ2-1
CASSLVLSNEQFF
>TRBV18|TRBJ2-1
CASSPPTGAVVEQFF
>TRBV2|TRBJ1-6
CASTQQGAYNSPLHF
>TRBV6-2/TRBV6-3|TRBJ1-2
CASSYSPASGNGYTF
>TRBV7-6|TRBJ1-1
CASSLRVPGTGTEAFF
>TRBV11-2|TRBJ1-2
CASSLVTGQGDRGYTF
>TRBV19|TRBJ1-1
CASKSEITEAFF
>TRBV5-5|TRBJ1-3
CASSPTGTGNTIYF
>TRBV19|TRBJ2-7
CASSVRGKSEQYF
>TRBV6-5|TRBJ2-1
CASSQGLAGGKVQFF
>TRBV11-2|TRBJ1-4
CASSSGGQGPEKLFF
>TRBV11-2|TRBJ1-6
CASSLEQGAINSPLHF
>TRBV4-3|TRBJ1-2
CASSPGGRFSYYGYTF
>TRBV9|TRBJ1-6
CASSGARVGDSPLHF
>TRBV6-2/TRBV6-3|TRBJ2-2
CASSLQTGELFF
>TRBV19|TRBJ1-6
CASKTGGTNSPLHF
>TRBV20-1|TRBJ1-4
CSASAGGGEKLFF
>TRBV7-6|TRBJ1-6
CASSPKTVGSYNSPLHF
>TRBV3-1/TRBV3-2|TRBJ1-1
CASKAPSGTEAFF
>TRBV19|TRBJ1-2
CASKLVNYGYTF
>TRBV4-1|TRBJ1-2
CASSQGAGQYGYTF
>TRBV9|TRBJ2-2
CASSVTRGGAGELFF
>TRBV30|TRBJ2-7
CAWSVVGEQYF
>TRBV7-6|TRBJ2-7
CASSLGQIHEQYF
>TRBV4-1|TRBJ2-5
CASSQLTGVQETQYF
>TRBV16|TRBJ2-1
CASSQSPGAYNEQFF
>TRBV7-9|TRBJ1-5
CASSNTDSNQPQHF
>TRBV4-1|TRBJ2-7
CASSQDPQGLYEQYF
>TRBV28|TRBJ2-1
CASSLTRGVYNEQFF
>TRBV27|TRBJ1-5
CASSHSNQPQHF
>TRBV19|TRBJ1-5
CASSMVGGNQPQHF
>TRBV11-2|TRBJ2-7
CASSLVAQSPYEQYF
>TRBV28|TRBJ1-4
CASKEASLEKLFF
>TRBV28|TRBJ1-5
CASGLEGGRNQPQHF
>TRBV6-2/TRBV6-3|TRBJ2-7
CASSYFRDEQYF
>TRBV5-1|TRBJ2-5
CASSLEGSGAAETQYF
>TRBV2|TRBJ1-2
CASREGQPKYGYTF
>TRBV6-5|TRBJ1-2
CASGEGTSGYTF
>TRBV7-9|TRBJ1-1
CASSSYSGQEEAFF
>TRBV4-1|TRBJ2-2
CASSQEPRGGHGELFF